This TCR beta chain was identified in a study of neoadjuvant nivolumab and ipilimumab in lung cancer (dated by TCRdb to 2018 to 2020). Regarding the complete study: In the NEOSTAR trial, nivolumab was administered intravenously at 3 mg/kg on days 1, 15 and 29, and the combination arm also received ipilimumab 1 mg/kg on day 1 only. The primary trial endpoint was the major pathologic response (MPR) rate in the intention-to-treat population in each study arm. Of the 45 or so patients with operable NSCLC treated in the trial, some 23 were randomized to nivolumab monotherapy and some 21 to nivolumab plus ipilimumab. The study compared TCR repertoires in pretherapy (baseline) peripheral blood with TCR repertoires in tumors resected at surgery after neoadjuvant immune checkpoint blockade. Matched pretherapy and resected tumor pairs were analyzed from seven patients, of whom four had been treated with nivolumab and three with nivolumab plus ipilimumab. Summary of the overall study and its limitations: There was no significant correlation between TCR clonality and pathologic tumor regression, and just a single major-pathologic-response sample was available for the clonality-regression analysis. A small number of samples was subjected to TCR sequencing. A positive correlation was observed between pretherapy blood TCR richness and richness in tumors resected after neoadjuvant therapy (Spearman R of about 0.8). From pretherapy to surgery, tumor T-cell richness and clonality went up in three of three dual-therapy tumors, versus only two of four nivolumab-treated tumors. Greater TCR richness and clonality were observed in resected tumors than in tumor-adjacent uninvolved lung, and increases were observed in more dual-therapy-treated tumors.

The library came from the immunoSEQ multiplex PCR assay. The published analysis was carried out like this. Richness and clonality were used to summarize the repertoires, and clones that significantly expanded or contracted between pre- and post-therapy samples were identified. TCRdb stores this immuneACCESS table with in-frame sequences only. Part of the clones is absent; in the studies checked, under half of the shortfall reflects unresolved V genes, and no reason is known for the rest. The V and J calls and the clone size are those of that table, but D and trimming were determined from the DNA. The sample contains 15,000 to 20,000 clones, roughly three quarters of them found a single time. The ten top clones hold about 8.8% of the sample. About this clone itself: Which antigen it targets is not known. The record has no base qualities; no much larger clone is one base away.

The intended sense of this specimen's time point label: at surgical resection after neoadjuvant nivolumab +/- ipilimumab. The samples were obtained from NEOSTAR, a phase 2 randomized trial that tested neoadjuvant nivolumab or nivolumab plus ipilimumab, followed by surgery, in operable NSCLC. The CDR1 and CDR2 encoded by the germline V gene (reference sequence) are SEHNR and FQNEAQ. The CDR3 sequence holds 15 residues, the cysteine and phenylalanine included. The kept DNA is CDR3 alone, 45 bases in frame from the first base. For this chain, trimming is 1 base at the V end and 7 bases at the J end, and the number of junction bases without a gene match is 2.

Recombination linked TRBV7-9 to TRBJ1-4, with TRBD1 identical over 11 junction bases. This clonotype originated in an adult with non-small cell lung cancer. This sample comprised tumor tissue, obtained after neoadjuvant nivolumab, alone or with ipilimumab, at or shortly before surgery. The nucleotide sequence is given as TGTGCCAGCAGCTTAGAAGGGACAGGGGGTGAAAAACTGTTTTTT. It specifies CASSLEGTGGEKLFF. Outside the CDR3, residues come from the reference TRBV7-9 and TRBJ1-4 proteins, so the full variable domain is: DTGVSQNPRHKITKRGQNVTFRCDPISEHNRLYWYRQTLGQGPEFLTYFQNEAQLEKSRLLSDRFSAERPKGSFSTLEIQRTEQGDSAMYLCASSLEGTGGEKLFFGSGTQLSVL.